This entry lists 25 T cell receptor beta chains sequenced from one sample in a study of blood T cell repertoires in COVID-19. The repertoire was sequenced with immunoSEQ multiplex PCR; TCRdb's copy has only in-frame clones and lacks some. The sample lists around 200,000 clones, over 75% seen once, with around 5% in the top ten. The sequencing sample was made of peripheral blood. These receptors all stem from a human donor in a cohort sampled during active COVID-19.

The chain has TRBV3-1 (or the pseudogene TRBV3-2) and TRBJ1-2; D is possibly TRBD1 (5 bases). There are 19 residues in the CDR3. Trimming cost V 0 bases and J 6 bases, with 26 bases left between them. Germline V CDR1 and CDR2: LGHDT, YNNKEL (reference sequence). This CDR3 is CASSQERGHRTHMIHGYTF. The CDR3 DNA sequence: TGTGCCAGCAGCCAAGAGAGAGGACACCGGACCCATATGATCCATGGCTACACCTTC.

This clone occurred once. The chain links TRBV7-6 to TRBJ1-3; no clear D. Germline values: CDR1 SGHVS, CDR2 FNYEAQ. Trimming took off 6 bases at V and 4 bases at J, with 16 bases between the two ends. This CDR3 contains 15 residues. For the CDR3, the DNA is TGTGCCAGCAGTTCCCGTTTATCGGTAGGAAACACCATATATTTT. Its translation is CASSSRLSVGNTIYF.

The CDR3 coding sequence is TGTGCCAGCAGCGTGGAGGGGAAGGCCGTCGGGACCCAGTACTTC. This translates into CASSVEGKAVGTQYF. The V gene is TRBV9, the J gene TRBJ2-5, with D possibly matching TRBD2 (6 bases). The V gene lost 2 bases and the J gene lost 7 bases, with 18 bases spanning the gap. This CDR3 has 15 amino acids. CDR1 is SGDLS and CDR2 is YYNGEE in the germline V gene.

The chain uses TRBV19 and TRBJ1-1; 7 bases line up with TRBD1. CDR1 is LNHDA and CDR2 is SQIVND in the germline V gene (reference sequence). V dropped 5 bases and J dropped 5; count of bases not matched to a gene: 8. This CDR3 has 14 residues. CDR3 residues: CASSQGGGNTEAFF. CDR3 coding DNA: TGTGCCAGTAGTCAAGGGGGCGGGAATACTGAAGCTTTCTTT. The variable domain in full, with the rest retrieved from reference TRBV19 and TRBJ1-1, is DGGITQSPKYLFRKEGQNVTLSCEQNLNHDAMYWYRQDPGQGLRLIYYSQIVNDFQKGDIAEGYSVSREKKESFPLTVTSAQKNPTAFYLCASSQGGGNTEAFFGQGTRLTVV.

The chain carries TRBV23-1 and TRBJ1-4; D not certain. TRBV23-1 belongs to the ORF category, with a function that is uncertain. There are 16 residues in the CDR3. With 4 bases removed from V and 0 bases from J, the gap between germline ends came to 12 bases. CDR3 sequence reads: CASSLADDATNEKLFF. CDR3 DNA: TGCGCCAGCAGTCTAGCGGACGATGCAACTAATGAAAAACTGTTTTTT.

The chain couples TRBV25-1 to TRBJ2-7; perhaps TRBD2 as D (6 bases). CDR1 is MGHDK and CDR2 is SYGVNS in the germline V gene. CDR3 length: 13 residues. The germline V and J ends were trimmed by 6 bases and 5 bases, with 14 bases remaining between them. The CDR3 coding sequence is TGTGCCAGCAGGGTACCGGGACTCCACGAGCAGTACTTC. It is translated as CASRVPGLHEQYF.

The chain couples TRBV9 to TRBJ2-6; 10 bases align to TRBD1. The CDR3 covers 19 residues. Germline values: CDR1 SGDLS, CDR2 YYNGEE. Unmatched junction bases numbered 7, after V lost 1 base and J lost 0 bases. The CDR3 sequence: CASSVNPGTGVSGANVLTF. The DNA for the CDR3 is TGTGCCAGCAGCGTAAATCCCGGGACAGGGGTCTCTGGGGCCAACGTCCTGACTTTC.

The chain carries TRBV6-6 and TRBJ2-7; D is perhaps TRBD1 (5 bases). Trimming left V 7 bases short and J 5 bases short, with 12 bases between. CDR3 size: 12 residues. CDR1 and CDR2 from the germline V gene are MNHNY and SVGAGI (reference sequence). This chain's CDR3 is CASNGRAHEQYF. The CDR3, as DNA: TGTGCCAGCAACGGCAGGGCCCACGAGCAGTACTTC.

This chain links TRBV6-5 with TRBJ2-7; 10 bases align to TRBD2. The J segment lost 4 bases and the V segment lost 4 bases, leaving 4 bases of the junction unmatched. This CDR3 has 14 residues. Germline V CDR1 and CDR2: MNHEY, SVGAGI. This chain's CDR3 is CASSFGLAAYEQYF. The CDR3 DNA sequence: TGTGCCAGCAGTTTCGGACTAGCGGCGTACGAGCAGTACTTC.

This clone was seen a single time. The chain uses TRBV5-1 and TRBJ1-1; 10 nucleotides match TRBD1. This CDR3 comprises 16 residues. V shed 5 bases and J 0 bases; nucleotides not matched to a gene: 7. Per the germline V gene, CDR1 is SGHRS and CDR2 is YFSETQ. The CDR3: CASRWTGGIVNTEAFF. The CDR3 DNA follows: TGCGCCAGCAGATGGACAGGGGGGATTGTGAACACTGAAGCTTTCTTT.

The chain employs TRBV4-2 and TRBJ1-4, with 9 nucleotides matching TRBD1. Looked up from germline, CDR1 is LGHNA and CDR2 is YNFKEQ. This CDR3 region has 17 residues. J gave up 8 bases and V 4 bases, and 14 bases lay outside the gene matches. The CDR3 nucleotides are TGTGCCAGCAGCCTAACCATTACAGGGGGCGCTCGGGAAAAACTGTTTTTT. It is translated as CASSLTITGGAREKLFF.

The chain combines TRBV11-2 with TRBJ2-7, with a possible D match to TRBD1 (6 bases). CDR3 length: 13 amino acids. CDR1 is SGHAT, CDR2 FQNNGV, per germline. Trimming stripped 6 bases from V and 0 bases from J, with 9 bases between. The CDR3, as DNA: TGTGCCAGCAGTCCAGGGGTCTCCTACGAGCAGTACTTC. It is translated as CASSPGVSYEQYF.

This clone was recorded only once. Written as DNA, the CDR3 is TGTGCCAGCCGATTACAGGCCTCTAATTCACCCCTCCACTTT. This encodes CASRLQASNSPLHF. The chain joins TRBV28 to TRBJ1-6; D perhaps matches TRBD1 (5 bases). The CDR3 is made up of 14 amino acids. Looked up from germline, CDR1 is MDHEN and CDR2 is SYDVKM. Trimming took 8 bases from V and 6 from J, leaving 14 bases between them.

J is TRBJ2-7 and V is TRBV5-8; tentative D call: TRBD1 (5 bases). The germline V and J ends were trimmed by 0 bases and 3 bases, with 7 bases remaining between them. CDR1 is SGHTS, CDR2 YDEGEE, per germline. This CDR3 is built from 13 residues. CDR3 coding DNA: TGTGCCAGCAGCTTGGGACAGAACTACGAGCAGTACTTC. Translating it yields CASSLGQNYEQYF. Based on the CDR3 plus reference TRBV5-8 and TRBJ2-7, the full variable domain is EAGVTQSPTHLIKTRGQQATLRCSPISGHTSVYWYQQALGLGLQFLLWYDEGEERNRGNFPPRFSGRQFPNYSSELNVNALELEDSALYLCASSLGQNYEQYFGPGTRLTVT.

The chain combines TRBV24-1 with TRBJ1-5; D is perhaps TRBD1 (5 bases). Between the trimmed V and J ends, which lost 4 bases and 1 base, there was a span of 19 bases. The CDR3 covers 18 residues. Germline V gene data show CDR1 as KGHDR and CDR2 as SFDVKD. Here the CDR3 DNA reads TGTGCCACCAGTGAGCGGGAAAGGGGCGCATGGAGCAATCAGCCCCAGCATTTT. This gives the protein CATSERERGAWSNQPQHF.

This chain links TRBV3-1 (or the pseudogene TRBV3-2) with TRBJ2-1; D is perhaps TRBD2 (5 bases). The length of the CDR3 is 15 residues. In germline, CDR1 is LGHDT, CDR2 YNNKEL (reference sequence). V lost 4 bases and J lost 0, with 10 bases in between. The CDR3 DNA reads TGTGCCAGCAGCCCTCGGGAAAGCTCCTACAATGAGCAGTTCTTC. The encoded protein is CASSPRESSYNEQFF.

This chain links TRBV5-6 with TRBJ2-7, with 10 bases that match TRBD1. The V segment lost 4 bases and the J segment 3 bases; nucleotides outside the gene matches: 10. The CDR3 spans 16 residues. Germline V gene sequence: CDR1 SGHDT, CDR2 YYEEEE. The CDR3 DNA is TGTGCCAGCAGCGCAATGTTAGGGACAGGGGTCTACGAGCAGTACTTC. Translated: CASSAMLGTGVYEQYF.

This clone has a single count. The V call is TRBV5-6, the J call TRBJ2-7; TRBD1 matches 8 bases. V shed 2 bases, J shed 5 bases, and the junction held 9 bases outside the gene matches. The germline gives CDR1 SGHDT, CDR2 YYEEEE. The CDR3 is 15 residues long. The CDR3 loop reads CASSLLDRALNEQYF. As DNA, the CDR3 is TGTGCCAGCAGCTTACTGGACAGGGCGCTGAACGAGCAGTACTTC.

This chain connects TRBV7-2 to TRBJ2-7, with 7 bases matching TRBD1. CDR1 and CDR2 (germline): SGHTA, FQGNSA. The CDR3 has 14 residues. After removal of 0 bases from V and 3 bases from J, the junction contained 2 bases not matched to a gene. Here the CDR3 reads CASSLAAGGYEQYF. The CDR3, as DNA: TGTGCCAGCAGCTTAGCGGCAGGGGGCTACGAGCAGTACTTC.

The chain is built from TRBV5-6 and TRBJ1-5; D unclear. Trimming shortened V by 0 bases and J by 7 bases, and 8 bases separated the two germline ends. The CDR3 contains 13 residues. Germline CDR1 SGHDT, CDR2 YYEEEE. Written as DNA, the CDR3 is TGTGCCAGCAGCTTGGGAAATGGCCAGCCCCAGCATTTT. It is translated as CASSLGNGQPQHF.

This clone occurred once. V usage is TRBV23-1 and J usage is TRBJ2-7; the match to TRBD2 covers 8 bases. TRBV23-1 is noted as an ORF with a role that remains uncertain. This CDR3 is 15 amino acids long. V lost 4 bases, J lost 3 bases, and 8 bases stayed unmatched. CDR3: CASSRAGEGYYEQYF. CDR3 nucleotides: TGCGCCAGCAGTCGAGCGGGAGAGGGGTACTACGAGCAGTACTTC.

The chain is built from TRBV9 and TRBJ2-7; TRBD2 matches at 7 bases. This CDR3 comprises 14 residues. J lost 6 bases, V lost 3 bases, and 9 bases had no gene match. Germline V gene data show CDR1 as SGDLS and CDR2 as YYNGEE. The CDR3 DNA reads as TGTGCCAGCAGCGAGGGCGGGGGAGGTGGCGAGCAGTACTTC. This codes for CASSEGGGGGEQYF.

This rearrangement joins TRBV7-9 to TRBJ1-1; D ambiguous. The CDR3 sequence is 11 residues long. Trimming stripped 5 bases from V and 8 bases from J, with 9 bases between. Germline-derived CDR1 and CDR2 are SEHNR and FQNEAQ (reference sequence). The CDR3 region is CASSVIQEAFF. CDR3 nucleotide sequence: TGTGCCAGCAGCGTAATACAGGAAGCTTTCTTT.

In regard to this clone: A much larger clonotype is one base distant, so this may be a read error. This sample also contains other DNA sequences that code for the same CDR3. This chain uses TRBV7-3 with TRBJ2-3; the match to TRBD1 covers 7 bases. Germline CDR1 SGHTA, CDR2 FQGTGA. Trimming cost V 5 bases and J 5 bases; bases outside gene matches: 1. CDR3 length: 12 residues. The CDR3 region is CASSPGGDTQYF. For the CDR3, the DNA is TGTGCCAGCAGCCCAGGGGGAGATACGCAGTATTTT.

The CDR3 loop is CASSLYEQYF. As DNA, the CDR3 is TGTGCCAGCAGCCTCTACGAGCAGTACTTC. V gene TRBV27 combines with J gene TRBJ2-7; D is undetermined. Germline values: CDR1 MNHEY, CDR2 SMNVEV (reference sequence). The CDR3 covers 10 residues. V was trimmed by 6 bases and J by 3 bases, leaving 3 bases between them.